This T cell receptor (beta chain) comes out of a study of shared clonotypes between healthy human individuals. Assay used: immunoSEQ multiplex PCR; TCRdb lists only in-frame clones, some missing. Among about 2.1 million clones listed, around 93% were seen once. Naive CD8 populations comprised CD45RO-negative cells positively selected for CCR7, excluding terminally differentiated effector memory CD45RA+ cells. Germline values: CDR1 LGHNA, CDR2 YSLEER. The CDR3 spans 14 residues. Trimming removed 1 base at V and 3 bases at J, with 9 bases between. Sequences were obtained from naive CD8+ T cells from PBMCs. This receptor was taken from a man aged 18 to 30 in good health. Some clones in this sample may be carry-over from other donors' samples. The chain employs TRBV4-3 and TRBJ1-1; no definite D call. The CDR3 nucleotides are TGCGCCAGCAGCCAAGTATTCCGGGACACTGAAGCTTTCTTT. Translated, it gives CASSQVFRDTEAFF.